This TCR beta chain emerged from a study of blood T cell repertoires in COVID-19. There are 14 residues in the CDR3. Germline V lookup: CDR1 LGHDT, CDR2 YNNKEL (reference sequence). V was trimmed by 0 bases and J by 3 bases, leaving 8 bases between them. The repertoire was sequenced with immunoSEQ multiplex PCR; TCRdb's copy has only in-frame clones and lacks some. In the table there are 250,000 to 350,000 clones, around 90% of which are singletons. This receptor was obtained from a woman between 45 and 60 years old who had recovered from COVID-19. V and J are TRBV3-1 (or the pseudogene TRBV3-2) and TRBJ1-2; D is uncertain. The material sequenced was peripheral blood. This CDR3 reads CASSQDPRYYGYTF. The CDR3, as DNA: TGTGCCAGCAGCCAAGACCCTCGTTACTATGGCTACACCTTC.